These 29 T cell receptor beta chains were sequenced from one sample in a study of response to subunit inactivated influenza vaccine (dated by TCRdb to the late 2010s). The label giving this sample's time point can be read as: 40 to 45 days after influenza vaccine administration. Receptors were amplified or captured by RT-PCR. Sequencing instrument: Illumina HiSeq 2500. The raw public reads went through TCRdb reprocessing: fastp at Q25, MiXCR clone calling, in-frame beta chains kept. Rows matching on CDR3 protein sequence are summarized as one entry with the most common DNA and genes. Within this sample are around 500,000 distinct CDR3 sequences, with 11% of them counted one time only. The biggest ten clones account for roughly 12% of the sample. The material was PBMCs from blood, obtained roughly 46 days after vaccination. Receptors were obtained from a man between 45 and 60 years old who received an inactivated influenza vaccine. Donor details come from another sample of the same person, matched by shared clones.

This clonotype was seen only a few times. The chain has TRBV3-1 and TRBJ1-1; D gene uncertain. The germline gives CDR1 LGHDT, CDR2 YNNKEL (reference sequence). The CDR3 covers 12 residues. Trimming removed 3 bases at V and 3 bases at J, with 5 bases between. The CDR3 DNA reads as TGTGCCAGCAGCCACCCTGACACTGAAGCTTTCTTT. Protein sequence: CASSHPDTEAFF.

This clonotype came up many times. The chain employs TRBV29-1 and TRBJ2-4, with D perhaps matching TRBD1 or TRBD2 (6 bases each). V lost 8 bases, J lost 0 bases, and 17 bases lay in between. This CDR3 has 15 residues. Germline V lookup: CDR1 SQVTM, CDR2 ANQGSEA. Written as DNA, the CDR3 is TGCAGCACTAAAGGGGGGACTGTAGCCAAAAACATTCAGTACTTC. Residues: CSTKGGTVAKNIQYF.

The rearrangement joins TRBV30 to TRBJ2-7, with TRBD1 as a possible D gene (6 bases). The CDR3 has 13 amino acids. Trimming removed 3 bases from V and 3 bases from J, with 12 bases in between. Per germline, CDR1 GTSNPN and CDR2 SVGIG (reference sequence). In DNA form, the CDR3 reads TGTGCCTGGAGATCGGGACACATCTACGAGCAGTACTTC. Its translation is CAWRSGHIYEQYF.

This clonotype was counted only a few times. The chain recombines TRBV20-1 with TRBJ2-3; tentatively, D is TRBD2 (5 bases). The CDR3 spans 14 residues. Germline V gene lookup returns CDR1 DFQATT and CDR2 SNEGSKA (reference sequence). Trimming cost V 3 bases and J 0 bases, with 10 bases left between them. The CDR3: CSASGGHSTDTQYF. CDR3 bases: TGCAGTGCTAGTGGCGGGCACAGCACAGATACGCAGTATTTT.

This clonotype came up many times. The chain couples TRBV5-5 to TRBJ2-1, with TRBD1 identical over 9 bases. The CDR3 runs to 17 residues. Germline trimming cut 0 bases from V and 15 bases from J; bases unmatched to any gene: 19. From germline, CDR1 is SGHKS and CDR2 YYEKEE (reference sequence). The CDR3 protein is CASSLDPVTGGVPSRFF. CDR3 in DNA: TGTGCCAGCAGCTTGGACCCCGTAACAGGGGGCGTCCCCTCGCGGTTCTTC.

This clonotype has only a few counts. V usage is TRBV11-3 and J usage is TRBJ2-1; D remains ambiguous. The germline V gene encodes CDR1 SGHNT and CDR2 YENEEA. V lost 5 bases to trimming and J lost 5 bases, with 13 bases between them. The CDR3 contains 14 residues. Here the CDR3 DNA reads TGTGCCAGCAGCCCTCGCGGCCATAACAATGAGCAGTTCTTC. This translates into CASSPRGHNNEQFF. Based on the CDR3 plus reference TRBV11-3 and TRBJ2-1, the full variable domain is EAGVVQSPRYKIIEKKQPVAFWCNPISGHNTLYWYLQNLGQGPELLIRYENEEAVDDSQLPKDRFSAERLKGVDSTLKIQPAELGDSAVYLCASSPRGHNNEQFFGPGTRLTVL.

The gene calls are TRBV7-3 and TRBJ2-5; D might be TRBD1 or TRBD2, each matching 5 bases. The CDR3 totals 15 residues. V was shortened by 5 bases and J by 1 base, with 14 bases between the two germline ends. CDR1 is SGHTA, CDR2 FQGTGA, per germline. CDR3 bases: TGTGCCAGCAGCCCCCATGGGACGATCCAAGAGACCCAGTACTTC. Translated: CASSPHGTIQETQYF.

The V and J genes are TRBV11-3 and TRBJ2-3; D call uncertain. This CDR3 is 13 amino acids long. V was clipped by 5 bases and J by 6 bases, with 12 bases between them. The germline gives CDR1 SGHNT, CDR2 YENEEA. The CDR3 region is CASSDRYGDTQYF. The CDR3 DNA reads TGTGCCAGCAGCGACCGTTACGGGGATACGCAGTATTTT.

This clonotype was seen many times. The J gene is TRBJ2-1, the V gene TRBV29-1, with D unresolved. Germline CDR1 reads SQVTM; CDR2 reads ANQGSEA. The V and J ends lost 7 bases and 9 bases respectively, with 10 bases between them. The CDR3 totals 10 residues. The CDR3 spells CSALVLEQFF. The CDR3 DNA reads as TGCAGCGCCCTAGTGCTTGAGCAGTTCTTC.

CDR3: CSAKSDRGGEQYF. DNA for the CDR3: TGCAGTGCTAAATCGGACAGGGGTGGCGAGCAGTACTTC. The rearrangement joins TRBV20-1 to TRBJ2-7; 9 positions match TRBD1. CDR3 size: 13 residues. The germline V gene has CDR1 DFQATT and CDR2 SNEGSKA (reference sequence). The ends lost 4 bases at V and 6 bases at J; junction bases unmatched: 7.

The rearrangement joins TRBV20-1 to TRBJ2-3, with D possibly matching TRBD1 (5 bases). CDR1 and CDR2 (germline): DFQATT, SNEGSKA (reference sequence). V lost 4 bases to trimming and J lost 5 bases, with 13 bases between them. The length of the CDR3 is 13 residues. The CDR3 DNA reads TGCAGTGCTAAAAGGCAGGGTAGAGATACGCAGTATTTT. It codes for CSAKRQGRDTQYF.

This clonotype was counted a few times. This chain connects TRBV4-1 to TRBJ1-1, with a tentative D call TRBD1 (5 bases). Trimming cost V 4 bases and J 2 bases, with 14 bases left between them. Germline lookup yields CDR1 MGHRA and CDR2 YSYEKL. The CDR3 extends over 15 amino acids. CDR3 region: CASSLRGAANTEAFF. Here the CDR3 DNA reads TGCGCCAGCAGCCTTCGAGGGGCAGCAAACACTGAAGCTTTCTTT.

This clonotype was observed a few times. The CDR3 bases are TGCGCCAGCAGCAGAATGACTAGCGGGAGGGGGCGGAACAATGAGCAGTTCTTC. Translating gives CASSRMTSGRGRNNEQFF. The chain links TRBV5-1 to TRBJ2-1, with 14 bases lining up with TRBD2. V lost 4 bases, J lost 5 bases, and 11 bases stayed unmatched. Germline V gives CDR1 SGHRS, CDR2 YFSETQ. The CDR3 runs 18 residues.

This clonotype was recorded many times. The V gene is TRBV7-2, the J gene TRBJ1-2, with D unresolved. The CDR3 runs 13 residues. Trimming took 4 bases from V and 2 from J, leaving 8 bases between them. In germline, CDR1 is SGHTA, CDR2 FQGNSA. The CDR3 is CASSSALNYGYTF. CDR3 DNA sequence: TGTGCCAGCAGCTCCGCATTGAACTATGGCTACACCTTC.

The rearrangement uses TRBV20-1 and TRBJ2-4; D is undetermined. Germline V gives CDR1 DFQATT, CDR2 SNEGSKA (reference sequence). CDR3 length: 13 residues. V was trimmed by 0 bases and J by 14 bases, leaving 17 bases between them. CDR3 sequence (DNA): TGCAGTGCTAGAGATCTGAAGTTAAGCGACGAGTACTTC. Its protein is CSARDLKLSDEYF.

In this sample, this clonotype turned up many times. The V call is TRBV7-6, the J call TRBJ2-5; possible D gene TRBD1, 5 bases. V was pared by 2 bases and J by 5 bases, with 12 bases between. CDR3 length equals 14 residues. In germline, CDR1 is SGHVS, CDR2 FNYEAQ. The CDR3: CASSLSGSRETQYF. CDR3 sequence (DNA): TGTGCCAGCAGCTTATCAGGGTCCCGGGAGACCCAGTACTTC.

The chain employs TRBV28 and TRBJ1-5; D may be TRBD1 (5 bases). Trimming removed 5 bases from V and 0 bases from J, with 11 bases in between. CDR1 is MDHEN, CDR2 SYDVKM, per germline. This CDR3 has 15 amino acids. DNA for the CDR3: TGTGCCAGCAGTCCGGGGGGGGTTAGCAATCAGCCCCAGCATTTT. Translated: CASSPGGVSNQPQHF.

This chain uses TRBV18 with TRBJ2-3; D is undetermined. CDR3 size: 14 residues. V dropped 2 bases and J dropped 1 base, with 7 bases sitting between them. The V gene's germline CDR1 is KGHSH and CDR2 LQKENI. For the CDR3, the DNA is TGTGCCAGCTCACCAGGTGCGCGCACAGATACGCAGTATTTT. As protein: CASSPGARTDTQYF.

This clonotype appeared many times. Here the CDR3 reads CASSLVGASGTDTQYF. The CDR3 bases are TGTGCCAGCAGCTTAGTAGGGGCTAGCGGCACAGATACGCAGTATTTT. The V and J genes are TRBV7-2 and TRBJ2-3; D possibly corresponds to TRBD2 (6 bases). This CDR3 has 16 amino acids. Trimming took 1 base from V and 1 from J, leaving 12 bases between them. Germline CDR1 reads SGHTA; CDR2 reads FQGNSA.

This clonotype was found a few times. CDR3 DNA sequence: TGTGCCAGCAGTTACTCGATGTACAGCACAGATACGCAGTATTTT. Translated, it gives CASSYSMYSTDTQYF. The chain recombines TRBV6-5 with TRBJ2-3; D is unclear. Trimming took off 0 bases at V and 0 bases at J, with 7 bases between the two ends. The CDR3 spans 15 residues. Germline values: CDR1 MNHEY, CDR2 SVGAGI.

This clonotype was seen more than once but under ten times. The genes are TRBV7-9 and TRBJ2-3; D not resolved. The CDR3 length is 14 residues. From germline, CDR1 is SEHNR and CDR2 FQNEAQ (reference sequence). Trimming removed 5 bases from V and 5 bases from J, with 14 bases in between. The CDR3 DNA sequence: TGTGCCAGCAGCAATAGTCCAGCAATAGATACGCAGTATTTT. This codes for CASSNSPAIDTQYF. Using reference TRBV7-9 and TRBJ2-3 for the parts outside the CDR3, the full variable domain is DTGVSQNPRHKITKRGQNVTFRCDPISEHNRLYWYRQTLGQGPEFLTYFQNEAQLEKSRLLSDRFSAERPKGSFSTLEIQRTEQGDSAMYLCASSNSPAIDTQYFGPGTRLTVL.

The rearrangement links TRBV10-2 to TRBJ1-6, with a weak D call TRBD1 (6 bases). The CDR3 sequence is 14 residues long. V lost 6 bases and J 10 bases, leaving 16 bases between the germline ends. Per the germline V gene, CDR1 is WSHSY and CDR2 is SAAADI. The CDR3 is CASSSQGQGSPLHF. CDR3 DNA sequence: TGCGCCAGCAGCTCACAGGGTCAGGGCTCACCCCTCCACTTT.

Ten or more counts support this clonotype. The CDR3: CASSLMENTEAFF. The CDR3 DNA reads as TGTGCCAGCAGCTTAATGGAGAACACTGAAGCTTTCTTT. This rearrangement joins TRBV7-9 to TRBJ1-1, with unresolved D. Trimming removed 2 bases from V and 1 base from J, with 5 bases in between. Per the germline V gene, CDR1 is SEHNR and CDR2 is FQNEAQ (reference sequence). This CDR3 is built from 13 residues. The variable domain in full, with the rest retrieved from reference TRBV7-9 and TRBJ1-1, is DTGVSQNPRHKITKRGQNVTFRCDPISEHNRLYWYRQTLGQGPEFLTYFQNEAQLEKSRLLSDRFSAERPKGSFSTLEIQRTEQGDSAMYLCASSLMENTEAFFGQGTRLTVV.

This clonotype has only one observation. This likely comes from a read error, as the CDR3 has no conserved phenylalanine or tryptophan at its end. Because the CDR3's place on the DNA is in doubt, the DNA is left out and the CDR3 is given as listed by TCRdb. The chain has TRBV7-2 and TRBJ2-4; the table names TRBD2, a call not compared with the DNA. Including both end residues, the CDR3 is 13 amino acids long. The germline CDR1 and CDR2 sequences are SGHTA and FQGNSA. The CDR3 sequence: CASTAGGGRATDL.

In this sample, this clonotype turned up many times. The rearrangement uses TRBV12-3 or TRBV12-4 and TRBJ2-2; no clear D. V was shortened by 7 bases and J by 3 bases, with 3 bases between the two germline ends. This CDR3 is 11 amino acids long. The CDR3: CASTDTGELFF. The CDR3 DNA sequence: TGTGCCAGCACTGACACCGGGGAGCTGTTTTTT.

In the case of this clonotype: This sequence may be a read error, since a much larger clone differs from it by one base. The chain is built from TRBV6-2 or TRBV6-3 and TRBJ1-1; the D is unclear. The length of the CDR3 is 16 residues. Germline V gene data show CDR1 as MNHEY and CDR2 as SVGEGT. CDR3 bases: TGTGCCAGCAGTCACTCGGGAGACCACATGAACACTGAAGCTTTCTTT. Translation: CASSHSGDHMNTEAFF.

This clonotype was seen only a few times. The rearrangement joins TRBV6-5 to TRBJ1-6; a possible D gene is TRBD1 (6 bases). There are 16 residues in the CDR3. Germline CDR1 is MNHEY and CDR2 is SVGAGI. Trimming left V 4 bases short and J 9 bases short, with 19 bases between. CDR3 in amino acids: CASSSLDSPLGSPLHF. The CDR3 region has the DNA TGTGCCAGCAGTTCCCTGGACAGTCCGTTGGGTTCACCCCTCCACTTT.

CDR3 sequence reads: CASRGASEAFF. CDR3 bases: TGTGCCAGCCGGGGGGCCAGTGAAGCTTTCTTT. V and J are TRBV25-1 and TRBJ1-1, with D perhaps matching TRBD1 (6 bases). Germline V gene sequence: CDR1 MGHDK, CDR2 SYGVNS. Trimming left V 8 bases short and J 7 bases short, with 11 bases between. The CDR3 runs 11 residues.

This clonotype was seen more than once but under ten times. The chain links TRBV3-1 to TRBJ2-3; no clear D gene. The V end lost 3 bases, the J end lost 4 bases, and 8 bases lay between the germline ends. The CDR3 has 13 amino acids. CDR1 is LGHDT and CDR2 is YNNKEL in the germline V gene (reference sequence). Here the CDR3 reads CASSHTISDTQYF. In nucleotides, the CDR3 is TGTGCCAGCAGCCACACGATTTCAGATACGCAGTATTTT.